Following are 24 T cell receptor beta chains from one sample sequenced in a study of cytomegalovirus exposure and HLA in healthy donors. PCR used 60 Vbeta primers and 13 Jbeta primers. Sequenced by immunoSEQ multiplex PCR; TCRdb stores in-frame clones only, minus some. The table includes 60,000 to 85,000 clones, around 70% detected once. Sequencing was done on a sample of PBMCs. These receptors all come from a human donor in good health.

The V and J genes are TRBV7-3 and TRBJ2-3; D possibly corresponds to TRBD2 (5 bases). This CDR3 has 13 amino acids. Trimming shortened V by 5 bases and J by 6 bases, and 12 bases separated the two germline ends. The V gene's germline CDR1 is SGHTA and CDR2 FQGTGA. The CDR3 region is CASSLEPGDTQYF. As DNA, the CDR3 is TGTGCCAGCAGCCTCGAACCGGGGGATACGCAGTATTTT.

The chain carries TRBV7-2 and TRBJ2-7, with a possible D match to TRBD2 (6 bases). Per the germline V gene, CDR1 is SGHTA and CDR2 is FQGNSA. Trimming took 7 bases from V and 5 from J, leaving 21 bases between them. The CDR3 is 15 amino acids. Here the CDR3 reads CASTKGLLLGHEQYF. The DNA of the CDR3 is TGTGCCAGCACCAAGGGACTCCTCCTGGGGCACGAGCAGTACTTC.

V is TRBV30 and J is TRBJ2-3, with D possibly matching TRBD2 (6 bases). Germline-derived CDR1 and CDR2 are GTSNPN and SVGIG (reference sequence). V dropped 4 bases and J dropped 7 bases, with 15 bases sitting between them. The CDR3 is 13 residues long. Written as DNA, the CDR3 is TGTGCCTGGAAATCGGAGGGCCGAAATACGCAGTATTTT. Protein sequence: CAWKSEGRNTQYF. Full variable domain (outside the CDR3, taken from reference TRBV30 and TRBJ2-3): SQTIHQWPATLVQPVGSPLSLECTVEGTSNPNLYWYRQAAGRGLQLLFYSVGIGQISSEVPQNLSASRPQDRQFILSSKKLLLSDSGFYLCAWKSEGRNTQYFGPGTRLTVL.

This clone was recorded only once. The V call is TRBV9, the J call TRBJ2-1; 13 bases map to TRBD2. The V gene's germline CDR1 is SGDLS and CDR2 YYNGEE. The CDR3 contains 15 residues. The V gene end was trimmed by 3 bases and the J gene end by 7 bases; junction bases not matched to a gene: 4. In nucleotides, the CDR3 is TGTGCCAGCAGCGGGACTAGCGGGAGTAGTAATGAGCAGTTCTTC. This codes for CASSGTSGSSNEQFF.

The chain carries TRBV7-2 and TRBJ1-2, with D unclear. The length of the CDR3 is 13 residues. The germline V gene has CDR1 SGHTA and CDR2 FQGNSA. Between the trimmed V and J ends, which lost 4 bases and 4 bases, there was a span of 10 bases. CDR3 coding DNA: TGTGCCAGCAGCTCCCTCGGAGTCTATGGCTACACCTTC. Its translation: CASSSLGVYGYTF.

V gene TRBV29-1 combines with J gene TRBJ1-1, with a tentative D call TRBD1 (5 bases). This CDR3 contains 11 residues. Per the germline V gene, CDR1 is SQVTM and CDR2 is ANQGSEA. V lost 6 bases and J lost 5, with 10 bases in between. In DNA, the CDR3 is TGCAGCGTGGGGCTGATTACTGAAGCTTTCTTT. Its translation: CSVGLITEAFF.

This clone turned up a few times. CDR3 bases: TGTGCCAGCAGCTTCGGGAACACTGAAGCTTTCTTT. Residues: CASSFGNTEAFF. This chain uses TRBV7-9 with TRBJ1-1, with no clear D. The CDR3 runs 12 residues. Looked up from germline, CDR1 is SEHNR and CDR2 is FQNEAQ (reference sequence). V was trimmed by 3 bases and J by 1 base, leaving 3 bases between them.

The chain has TRBV7-8 and TRBJ1-4; D is perhaps TRBD1 (5 bases). V lost 6 bases to trimming and J lost 6 bases, with 14 bases between them. CDR3 length: 14 residues. Germline loops: CDR1 SGHVS, CDR2 FQNEAQ. The CDR3 DNA is TGTGCCAGCAGTTCAAGACAGTACGATGAAAAACTGTTTTTT. It yields the protein CASSSRQYDEKLFF. Variable domain in full (rest from reference TRBV7-8 and TRBJ1-4): GAGVSQSPRYKVAKRGQDVALRCDPISGHVSLFWYQQALGQGPEFLTYFQNEAQLDKSGLPSDRFFAERPEGSVSTLKIQRTQQEDSAVYLCASSSRQYDEKLFFGSGTQLSVL.

This clone was found a few times. This chain connects TRBV9 to TRBJ2-1; 9 nucleotides line up with TRBD2. The germline CDR1 and CDR2 sequences are SGDLS and YYNGEE. Germline trimming cut 0 bases from V and 8 bases from J; bases unmatched to any gene: 6. The CDR3 has 15 amino acids. The CDR3 DNA follows: TGTGCCAGCAGCGTAGATGGCGGGAGGGCCTATGAGCAGTTCTTC. This gives the protein CASSVDGGRAYEQFF.

This clone was detected once. The CDR3 region is CASSYSNRGSTEAFF. CDR3 nucleotide sequence: TGTGCCAGCAGTTACTCGAACAGGGGAAGCACTGAAGCTTTCTTT. V and J are TRBV6-6 and TRBJ1-1, with 7 bases matching TRBD1. The V gene end was trimmed by 0 bases and the J gene end by 4 bases; junction bases not matched to a gene: 5. Per germline, CDR1 MNHNY and CDR2 SVGAGI (reference sequence). The CDR3 consists of 15 residues.

V is TRBV6-5 and J is TRBJ2-7, with TRBD2 as a possible D gene (6 bases). Looked up from germline, CDR1 is MNHEY and CDR2 is SVGAGI. Trimming took 5 bases from V and 1 from J, leaving 12 bases between them. The CDR3 totals 14 residues. In DNA, the CDR3 is TGTGCCAGCAGTCTAATCGGGGGATCCTACGAGCAGTACTTC. It translates to CASSLIGGSYEQYF.

The gene calls are TRBV20-1 and TRBJ1-2; D is ambiguous. The CDR3 runs to 11 residues. V gave up 7 bases and J gave up 14 bases, with 20 bases separating them. CDR1 is DFQATT and CDR2 is SNEGSKA in the germline V gene (reference sequence). DNA for the CDR3: TGCAGTGGGAGGAAGGCTCCCGATGAGACCTTC. As protein: CSGRKAPDETF.

This clone came up once. This sequence joins TRBV7-9 and TRBJ1-1; 7 bases fit TRBD1. CDR3 length: 15 amino acids. Germline V gives CDR1 SEHNR, CDR2 FQNEAQ (reference sequence). J gave up 3 bases and V 6 bases, and 10 bases lay outside the gene matches. CDR3 nucleotides: TGTGCCAGCAGTCCCTTCGACAGGGTGGACACTGAAGCTTTCTTT. This encodes CASSPFDRVDTEAFF.

This sequence joins TRBV2 and TRBJ1-1, with unresolved D. The CDR3 extends over 12 amino acids. Germline V gives CDR1 SNHLY, CDR2 FYNNEI. The germline V and J ends were trimmed by 11 bases and 6 bases, with 16 bases remaining between them. CDR3 residues: CACRPFAAEAFF. The CDR3 bases are TGTGCCTGTAGGCCCTTTGCGGCTGAAGCTTTCTTT.

J is TRBJ1-2 and V is TRBV6-5, with TRBD1 matching 7 bases. Germline V lookup: CDR1 MNHEY, CDR2 SVGAGI. The CDR3 has 13 amino acids. Trimming took 6 bases from V and 4 from J; bases not matched to a gene: 5. CDR3 coding DNA: TGTGCCAGCAGGGGCGACAGGGCCTATGGCTACACCTTC. Residues: CASRGDRAYGYTF.

V gene TRBV6-5 combines with J gene TRBJ2-5, with D perhaps matching TRBD1 (6 bases). Gene TRBJ2-7 matches the end of the DNA better, so the J call may be wrong. CDR1 and CDR2 (germline): MNHEY, SVGAGI. This CDR3 has 12 residues. The CDR3 spells CASRDIAYEQYF. In nucleotides, the CDR3 is TGTGCCAGTCGGGACATAGCCTACGAGCAGTACTTC.

CDR3 nucleotide sequence: TGTGCCAGCAGCCTCCTACGCGGACAGGGCACAGATACGCAGTATTTT. Encoded protein: CASSLLRGQGTDTQYF. The chain employs TRBV5-6 and TRBJ2-3; TRBD1 matches at 7 bases. With 4 bases clipped from V and 1 base from J, the junction kept 9 bases outside the gene matches. Looked up from germline, CDR1 is SGHDT and CDR2 is YYEEEE. The CDR3 runs 16 residues.

The genes are TRBV27 and TRBJ1-4, with TRBD1 as a possible D gene (5 bases). The germline V gene encodes CDR1 MNHEY and CDR2 SMNVEV (reference sequence). CDR3 size: 16 residues. V dropped 6 bases and J dropped 2 bases, with 16 bases sitting between them. The CDR3 is CASSSGSIGTNEKLFF. CDR3 nucleotides: TGTGCCAGCAGCTCAGGGTCTATTGGGACTAATGAAAAACTGTTTTTT.

V is TRBV10-3 and J is TRBJ2-1; 10 bases map to TRBD2. The J segment lost 4 bases and the V segment lost 6 bases, leaving 3 bases of the junction unmatched. Germline loops: CDR1 ENHRY, CDR2 SYGVKD. This CDR3 spans 14 amino acids. CDR3: CAIRELAGYNEQFF. As DNA, the CDR3 is TGTGCCATCAGGGAACTAGCGGGGTACAATGAGCAGTTCTTC.

This chain uses TRBV27 with TRBJ2-3, with TRBD2 identical over 14 bases. This CDR3 is 20 amino acids long. The J segment lost 0 bases and the V segment lost 1 base, leaving 9 bases of the junction unmatched. Germline CDR1 MNHEY, CDR2 SMNVEV (reference sequence). CDR3 sequence (DNA): TGTGCCAGCAGTTTATTCTTCGCGACTAGCGGGAGGGGGAGCACAGATACGCAGTATTTT. Residues: CASSLFFATSGRGSTDTQYF.

J is TRBJ1-5 and V is TRBV6-1; possible D gene TRBD1, 5 bases. Germline loops: CDR1 MNHNS, CDR2 SASEGT. V shed 5 bases and J shed 0 bases, with 11 bases lying between them. The CDR3 runs 15 residues. The CDR3 DNA reads as TGTGCCAGCAGTAGAGACAGTTTTAGCAATCAGCCCCAGCATTTT. Translating gives CASSRDSFSNQPQHF.

The V and J genes are TRBV9 and TRBJ2-7, with D maybe TRBD1 (5 bases). The CDR3 consists of 13 residues. V lost 0 bases and J lost 5, with 9 bases in between. The V gene's germline CDR1 is SGDLS and CDR2 YYNGEE. The CDR3 DNA sequence: TGTGCCAGCAGCGTAGGTCAGGGAAACGAGCAGTACTTC. This gives the protein CASSVGQGNEQYF.

There are a few counts of this clone. V gene TRBV29-1 combines with J gene TRBJ2-7; possibly TRBD1 for D (6 bases). The CDR3 loop spans 13 amino acids. Trimming cost V 2 bases and J 2 bases, with 10 bases left between them. Germline-derived CDR1 and CDR2 are SQVTM and ANQGSEA. CDR3 region: CSVENRETYEQYF. The CDR3 DNA follows: TGCAGCGTTGAAAACAGGGAAACCTACGAGCAGTACTTC.

This clone was counted once. CDR3 in amino acids: CASSVEGTGDTEAFF. In DNA form, the CDR3 reads TGTGCCAGCAGCGTCGAGGGGACGGGAGACACTGAAGCTTTCTTT. The chain is built from TRBV9 and TRBJ1-1; TRBD1 is a possible D gene (5 bases). This CDR3 has 15 residues. Germline-derived CDR1 and CDR2 are SGDLS and YYNGEE. The V and J ends lost 2 bases and 3 bases respectively, with 14 bases between them. The complete variable domain, with remaining parts taken from reference TRBV9 and TRBJ1-1, reads DSGVTQTPKHLITATGQRVTLRCSPRSGDLSVYWYQQSLDQGLQFLIQYYNGEERAKGNILERFSAQQFPDLHSELNLSSLELGDSALYFCASSVEGTGDTEAFFGQGTRLTVV.